The 22 T cell receptor beta chains below all came from one sample that was sequenced in a study of cytomegalovirus exposure and HLA in healthy donors (TCRdb year 2017). The receptor library was made with the immunoSEQ multiplex PCR assay. For the multiplex PCR, a mixture combining 60 forward primers for TCR Vbeta segments and 13 reverse primers for TCR Jbeta segments was used. Imported from immuneACCESS, the table was reduced by TCRdb to in-frame sequences with V and J called. These copies leave out some clones; in studies compared against another copy, an unresolved V gene accounts for under half, and the cause of the remainder is not known. The sample profile shows about 90,000 clones; approximately 79% of them were found once. The ten largest clones take up around 3% of the sample. The specimen sequenced was PBMCs. These receptors came from a man aged 25-45 years in good health and CMV-seronegative.

The chain has TRBV9 and TRBJ2-5; TRBD2 agrees at 8 bases. The junction had 2 bases not matched to a gene; V was cut back by 0 bases and J by 1 base. This CDR3 region has 15 residues. Germline V lookup: CDR1 SGDLS, CDR2 YYNGEE. The CDR3 is CASSVVGGAQETQYF. CDR3 coding DNA: TGTGCCAGCAGCGTAGTCGGGGGGGCCCAAGAGACCCAGTACTTC. Based on the CDR3 plus reference TRBV9 and TRBJ2-5, the full variable domain is DSGVTQTPKHLITATGQRVTLRCSPRSGDLSVYWYQQSLDQGLQFLIQYYNGEERAKGNILERFSAQQFPDLHSELNLSSLELGDSALYFCASSVVGGAQETQYFGPGTRLLVL.

This clone was seen once. The V call is TRBV30, the J call TRBJ2-7; D is unresolved. This CDR3 is 14 amino acids long. Germline V gives CDR1 GTSNPN, CDR2 SVGIG (reference sequence). V was trimmed by 0 bases and J by 4 bases, leaving 13 bases between them. The CDR3 DNA reads as TGTGCCTGGAGTGTACCCCCCCAGAGGTACGAGCAGTACTTC. Amino acid sequence: CAWSVPPQRYEQYF.

The rearrangement uses TRBV2 and TRBJ1-1; a weak D match, TRBD1 (5 bases). V shed 3 bases and J shed 3 bases, with 11 bases lying between them. The CDR3 contains 14 residues. The germline V gene has CDR1 SNHLY and CDR2 FYNNEI. CDR3 sequence reads: CASSDRVLYTEAFF. The CDR3 DNA reads TGTGCCAGCAGTGACAGGGTTTTGTACACTGAAGCTTTCTTT. The whole variable domain, remainder taken from reference TRBV2 and TRBJ1-1, is EPEVTQTPSHQVTQMGQEVILRCVPISNHLYFYWYRQILGQKVEFLVSFYNNEISEKSEIFDDQFSVERPDGSNFTLKIRSTKLEDSAMYFCASSDRVLYTEAFFGQGTRLTVV.

The J gene is TRBJ2-2, the V gene TRBV11-2; TRBD1 might be the D (6 bases). V lost 5 bases to trimming and J lost 1 base, with 8 bases between them. CDR1 SGHAT and CDR2 FQNNGV come from the germline V gene. The CDR3 loop spans 14 amino acids. CDR3 DNA sequence: TGTGCCAGCAGCGCACAGGGGAACACCGGGGAGCTGTTTTTT. As protein: CASSAQGNTGELFF.

This clone was found once. The rearrangement links TRBV7-6 to TRBJ1-2; D remains unclear. CDR1 and CDR2 from the germline V gene are SGHVS and FNYEAQ. Between the trimmed V and J ends, which lost 5 bases and 3 bases, there was a span of 13 bases. This CDR3 comprises 14 residues. In nucleotides, the CDR3 is TGTGCCAGCAGCCCAACCGCCCCGGACTATGGCTACACCTTC. Its translation is CASSPTAPDYGYTF. The variable domain in full, completed from reference TRBV7-6 and TRBJ1-2, reads GAGVSQSPRYKVTKRGQDVALRCDPISGHVSLYWYRQALGQGPEFLTYFNYEAQQDKSGLPNDRFSAERPEGSISTLTIQRTEQRDSAMYRCASSPTAPDYGYTFGSGTRLTVV.

The V gene is TRBV12-5, the J gene TRBJ1-2; D perhaps matches TRBD1 (5 bases). Germline V CDR1 and CDR2: LGHNT, FRNRAP. This CDR3 region has 14 residues. V lost 0 bases and J lost 4, with 9 bases in between. The chain's CDR3 is CASGLVAGGYGYTF. CDR3 in DNA: TGTGCTAGTGGTTTGGTAGCGGGGGGCTATGGCTACACCTTC. The full variable domain, completed using reference TRBV12-5 and TRBJ1-2, is DARVTQTPRHKVTEMGQEVTMRCQPILGHNTVFWYRQTMMQGLELLAYFRNRAPLDDSGMPKDRFSAEMPDATLATLKIQPSEPRDSAVYFCASGLVAGGYGYTFGSGTRLTVV.

The J gene is TRBJ2-7, the V gene TRBV19; D is possibly TRBD1 (6 bases). V lost 4 bases to trimming and J lost 0 bases, with 10 bases between them. In germline, CDR1 is LNHDA, CDR2 SQIVND (reference sequence). The CDR3 is 14 amino acids. Here the CDR3 DNA reads TGTGCCAGTAGTAGACAGGTTAGCTCCTACGAGCAGTACTTC. The encoded protein is CASSRQVSSYEQYF.

In nucleotides, the CDR3 is TGTGCCAGCAGCTCCGAGGGACTTACCAAAAACATTCAGTACTTC. It is translated as CASSSEGLTKNIQYF. The rearrangement joins TRBV7-2 to TRBJ2-4; D is perhaps TRBD2 (6 bases). The CDR3 extends over 15 amino acids. Trimming removed 4 bases at V and 2 bases at J, with 12 bases between. Germline lookup yields CDR1 SGHTA and CDR2 FQGNSA.

The chain links TRBV9 to TRBJ2-3; TRBD2 agrees at 11 bases. J gave up 0 bases and V 4 bases, and 4 bases lay outside the gene matches. Looked up from germline, CDR1 is SGDLS and CDR2 is YYNGEE. The CDR3 spans 16 residues. CDR3 loop: CASSSSSGGSTDTQYF. The CDR3 DNA is TGTGCCAGCAGCAGCTCTAGCGGGGGGAGCACAGATACGCAGTATTTT.

The chain recombines TRBV9 with TRBJ2-5, with 9 bases aligning to TRBD1. CDR1 is SGDLS and CDR2 is YYNGEE in the germline V gene. With V trimmed by 4 bases and J by 9 bases, 10 bases remained unmatched. This CDR3 comprises 14 residues. Here the CDR3 reads CASSLRDRAHSQYF. Here the CDR3 DNA reads TGTGCCAGCAGCCTCCGGGACAGGGCTCATTCCCAGTACTTC.

The chain links TRBV10-3 to TRBJ1-5; D is unresolved. This CDR3 has 15 residues. Deletions cut 3 bases from V and 0 bases from J, with 9 bases between. Germline V CDR1 and CDR2: ENHRY, SYGVKD. Here the CDR3 reads CAISDGLFSNQPQHF. In nucleotides, the CDR3 is TGTGCCATCAGTGATGGCTTGTTTAGCAATCAGCCCCAGCATTTT.

The V call is TRBV6-4, the J call TRBJ1-2; TRBD1 agrees at 7 bases. V lost 3 bases to trimming and J lost 9 bases; unmatched junction nucleotides: 13. Germline CDR1 MRHNA, CDR2 SNTAGT. CDR3 size: 15 residues. CDR3 loop: CASSETGAPVASYTF. The CDR3 DNA is TGTGCCAGCAGTGAAACAGGGGCCCCTGTCGCGAGCTACACCTTC.

The chain recombines TRBV30 with TRBJ1-6, with D maybe TRBD1 (6 bases). V lost 2 bases and J lost 7, with 9 bases in between. There are 13 residues in the CDR3. The germline V gene has CDR1 GTSNPN and CDR2 SVGIG (reference sequence). CDR3 region: CAWSRQANSPLHF. The DNA of the CDR3 is TGTGCCTGGAGTCGACAGGCGAATTCACCCCTCCACTTT.

The J gene is TRBJ2-3, the V gene TRBV27, with D possibly TRBD2 on 5 matching bases. Germline lookup yields CDR1 MNHEY and CDR2 SMNVEV (reference sequence). V was shortened by 0 bases and J by 3 bases, with 19 bases between the two germline ends. This CDR3 contains 18 residues. The CDR3 DNA reads as TGTGCCAGCAGTTTATCTGTGCGGCTATACGGAGGAACAGATACGCAGTATTTT. It encodes CASSLSVRLYGGTDTQYF.

The sample holds one count of this clone. The genes are TRBV6-1 and TRBJ2-5; TRBD2 is a possible D gene (5 bases). CDR1 and CDR2 from the germline V gene are MNHNS and SASEGT. This CDR3 region has 17 residues. V was cut by 1 base and J by 5 bases, with 20 bases left in between. The CDR3 region is CASSEVPGGSSRETQYF. CDR3 in DNA: TGTGCCAGCAGTGAAGTTCCAGGAGGCTCTTCGCGGGAGACCCAGTACTTC.

The chain joins TRBV7-8 to TRBJ2-4, with D possibly matching TRBD1 (6 bases). The length of the CDR3 is 16 residues. CDR1 is SGHVS and CDR2 is FQNEAQ in the germline V gene. Trimming pared 1 base from V and 0 bases from J, leaving 10 bases between. The CDR3 DNA reads TGTGCCAGCAGCTTAGGTACAGGGAAAGCCAAAAACATTCAGTACTTC. Its protein product is CASSLGTGKAKNIQYF.

This clone has only a few counts. The V gene is TRBV18, the J gene TRBJ2-7; D is perhaps TRBD2 (6 bases). The V gene lost 4 bases and the J gene lost 1 base, with 17 bases spanning the gap. The CDR3 runs to 16 residues. The germline V gene encodes CDR1 KGHSH and CDR2 LQKENI. The CDR3: CASSLMTVGGSYEQYF. CDR3 nucleotide sequence: TGTGCCAGCTCACTAATGACGGTGGGGGGTTCCTACGAGCAGTACTTC.

V is TRBV28 and J is TRBJ2-7, with a possible D match to TRBD1 (6 bases). CDR1 is MDHEN, CDR2 SYDVKM, per germline. V lost 8 bases to trimming and J lost 3 bases, with 17 bases between them. CDR3 length equals 14 residues. In nucleotides, the CDR3 is TGTGCCAGCGGGGGCTCCGACAGCCGCTACGAGCAGTACTTC. It translates to CASGGSDSRYEQYF.

The chain has TRBV18 and TRBJ1-1; weak D call: TRBD1 (6 bases). Trimming removed 3 bases from V and 0 bases from J, with 14 bases in between. This CDR3 comprises 16 residues. Germline V gene data show CDR1 as KGHSH and CDR2 as LQKENI. CDR3 bases: TGTGCCAGCTCACCGACCGGGACACCGATGAACACTGAAGCTTTCTTT. Its translation is CASSPTGTPMNTEAFF. The full variable domain, completed using reference TRBV18 and TRBJ1-1, is NAGVMQNPRHLVRRRGQEARLRCSPMKGHSHVYWYRQLPEEGLKFMVYLQKENIIDESGMPKERFSAEFPKEGPSILRIQQVVRGDSAAYFCASSPTGTPMNTEAFFGQGTRLTVV.

The chain joins TRBV5-1 to TRBJ1-2; TRBD1 matches at 7 bases. J lost 7 bases, V lost 4 bases, and 16 bases had no gene match. Germline V lookup: CDR1 SGHRS, CDR2 YFSETQ. The CDR3 is made up of 16 amino acids. The CDR3 DNA reads TGCGCCAGCAGCCCGTCCGGCGGGACAGACAAGGGTGGCTACACCTTC. It is translated as CASSPSGGTDKGGYTF. Complete variable domain (other parts from reference TRBV5-1 and TRBJ1-2): KAGVTQTPRYLIKTRGQQVTLSCSPISGHRSVSWYQQTPGQGLQFLFEYFSETQRNKGNFPGRFSGRQFSNSRSEMNVSTLELGDSALYLCASSPSGGTDKGGYTFGSGTRLTVV.

This rearrangement joins TRBV5-1 to TRBJ1-5, with a tentative D call TRBD1 (5 bases). Deletions cut 4 bases from V and 7 bases from J, with 15 bases between. The germline CDR1 and CDR2 sequences are SGHRS and YFSETQ. This CDR3 spans 14 amino acids. The CDR3 protein is CASSMGGVGQPQHF. CDR3 DNA: TGCGCCAGCAGCATGGGGGGGGTAGGGCAGCCCCAGCATTTT.

This clone has only one observation. The V and J genes are TRBV19 and TRBJ1-2; no reliable D call. Germline V gives CDR1 LNHDA, CDR2 SQIVND (reference sequence). V lost 1 base and J lost 0, with 3 bases in between. The CDR3 extends over 13 amino acids. CDR3 in amino acids: CASSIVANYGYTF. In nucleotides, the CDR3 is TGTGCCAGTAGTATAGTAGCTAACTATGGCTACACCTTC.